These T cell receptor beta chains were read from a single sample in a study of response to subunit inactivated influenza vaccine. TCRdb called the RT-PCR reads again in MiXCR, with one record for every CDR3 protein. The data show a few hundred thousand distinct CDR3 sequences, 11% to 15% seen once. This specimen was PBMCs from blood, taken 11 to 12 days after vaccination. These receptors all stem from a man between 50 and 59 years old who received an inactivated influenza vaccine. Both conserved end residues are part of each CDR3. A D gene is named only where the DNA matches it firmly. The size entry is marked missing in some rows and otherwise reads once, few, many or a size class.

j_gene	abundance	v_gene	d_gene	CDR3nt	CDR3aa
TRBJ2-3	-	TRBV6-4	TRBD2	TGTGCCAGCAGTGATGGGCCTAGCGGTTGGCCAGATACGCAGTATTTT	CASSDGPSGWPDTQYF
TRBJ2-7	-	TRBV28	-	TGTGCCAGCAGTGTTATACAGGGCCCCTACGAGCAGTACTTC	CASSVIQGPYEQYF
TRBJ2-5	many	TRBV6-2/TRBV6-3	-	TGTGCCAGCAGTTACTCGACTGGGCCACCCCAATATTCAAGAGAGACCCAGTACTTC	CASSYSTGPPQYSRETQYF
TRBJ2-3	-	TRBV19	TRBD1	TGTGCCAGTAGTATCATAGGGGGCGGGCCAGATACGCAGTATTTT	CASSIIGGGPDTQYF
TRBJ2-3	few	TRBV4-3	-	TGCGCCAGCAGCCATGATCCCCCTTACCTTGGAGGTTCCGTGCCAGATACGCAGTATTTT	CASSHDPPYLGGSVPDTQYF
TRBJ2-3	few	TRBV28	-	TGTGCCAGCAGTTTATTGTGGGAGAGGCCAGATACGCAGTATTTT	CASSLLWERPDTQYF
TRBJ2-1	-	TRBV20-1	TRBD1	TGCAGTGCTACCACCCCCCAGGGGGCCTCCTACAATGAGCAGTTCTTC	CSATTPQGASYNEQFF
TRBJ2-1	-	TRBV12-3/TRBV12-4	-	TGTGCCAGCAGTCCCGTTGGAGCAGCCAATGAGCAGTTCTTC	CASSPVGAANEQFF
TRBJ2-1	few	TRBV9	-	TGTGCCAGCAGCGTAGAGTTCCGGAGCTCCTACAATGAGCAGTTCTTC	CASSVEFRSSYNEQFF
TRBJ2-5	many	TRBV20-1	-	TGCAGTGCCAACAGGGCGTACCAAGAGACCCAGTACTTC	CSANRAYQETQYF
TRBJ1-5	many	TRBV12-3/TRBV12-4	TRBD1	TGTGCCAGCAGTTGGTACTCTTTCGACAGGGGACAGCCCCAGCATTTT	CASSWYSFDRGQPQHF
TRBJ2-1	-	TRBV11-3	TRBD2	TGTGCCAGCAGCCCCGACTGGGCGGGAGATTACAATGAGCAGTTCTTC	CASSPDWAGDYNEQFF
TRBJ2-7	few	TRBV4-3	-	TGCGCCAGCAGCCAAGGCCGGGGATTTCTCTACGAGCAGTACTTC	CASSQGRGFLYEQYF
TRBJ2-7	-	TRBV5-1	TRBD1	TGCGCCAGCAGCTTTGCCCCCGGGACAGGGTCTTTTGAGCAGTACTTC	CASSFAPGTGSFEQYF
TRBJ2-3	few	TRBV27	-	TGTGCCAGCAGCCAGTTAGTACGGTCAGATACGCAGTATTTT	CASSQLVRSDTQYF
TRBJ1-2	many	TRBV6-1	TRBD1	TGTGCCAGCAGTCCCCGACAGGGTCTCGGCTATGGCTACACCTTC	CASSPRQGLGYGYTF
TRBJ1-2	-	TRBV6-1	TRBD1	TGTGCCAGCAGGCCGACGACTACAGGGGGCAGCGGCTACACCTTC	CASRPTTTGGSGYTF
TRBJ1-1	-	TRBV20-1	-	TGCAGTGCTAGATGGGACCAGGGGAATGAAGCTTTCTTT	CSARWDQGNEAFF
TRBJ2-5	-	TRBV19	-	TGTGCCAGTAGCGACTACAGTATTAGTGGCGAGACCCAGTACTTC	CASSDYSISGETQYF
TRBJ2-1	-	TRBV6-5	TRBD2	TGTGCCAGCAGTTACCCGGGACTACCCATCAATGAGCAGTTCTTC	CASSYPGLPINEQFF
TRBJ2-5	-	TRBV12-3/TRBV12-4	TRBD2	TGTGCCAGCAGGCATAGCGGGCCGAAAGAGACCCAGTACTTC	CASRHSGPKETQYF
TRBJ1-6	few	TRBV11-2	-	TGTGCCAGCAGCTCCCGAGGGACCTATAATTCACCCCTCCACTTT	CASSSRGTYNSPLHF
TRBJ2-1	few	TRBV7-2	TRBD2	TGTGCCAGCAGCTTAAGTCGGGGGGGACTAGATAATGAGCAGTTCTTC	CASSLSRGGLDNEQFF
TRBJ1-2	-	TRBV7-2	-	TGTGCCAGCAGCGCGTTGGGACGGCTCGACTATGGCTACACCTTC	CASSALGRLDYGYTF
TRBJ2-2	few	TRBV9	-	TGTGCCAGCAGCGCCAGGATAAACACCGGGGAGCTGTTTTTT	CASSARINTGELFF
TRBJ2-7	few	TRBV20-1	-	TGCAGTGCTAGAGACGCCCCTGGGCGGCTCTCCTACGAGCAGTACTTC	CSARDAPGRLSYEQYF
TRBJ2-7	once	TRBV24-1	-	TGTGCCACCAGATCCCCACAGGGAAACATCCCCTACGAGCAGTACTTC	CATRSPQGNIPYEQYF
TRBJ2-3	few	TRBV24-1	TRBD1	TGTGCCACCAGTGATTTTGGACAGGGCACAGATACGCAGTATTTT	CATSDFGQGTDTQYF
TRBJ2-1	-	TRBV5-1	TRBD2	TGCGCCAGCAGATTCGGGACTAGCGGGGCAGACAATGAGCAGTTCTTC	CASRFGTSGADNEQFF
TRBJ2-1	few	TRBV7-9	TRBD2	TGTGCCAGCGACCCGGGGGTCACTAGCGGGAGCCATGAGCAGTTCTTC	CASDPGVTSGSHEQFF